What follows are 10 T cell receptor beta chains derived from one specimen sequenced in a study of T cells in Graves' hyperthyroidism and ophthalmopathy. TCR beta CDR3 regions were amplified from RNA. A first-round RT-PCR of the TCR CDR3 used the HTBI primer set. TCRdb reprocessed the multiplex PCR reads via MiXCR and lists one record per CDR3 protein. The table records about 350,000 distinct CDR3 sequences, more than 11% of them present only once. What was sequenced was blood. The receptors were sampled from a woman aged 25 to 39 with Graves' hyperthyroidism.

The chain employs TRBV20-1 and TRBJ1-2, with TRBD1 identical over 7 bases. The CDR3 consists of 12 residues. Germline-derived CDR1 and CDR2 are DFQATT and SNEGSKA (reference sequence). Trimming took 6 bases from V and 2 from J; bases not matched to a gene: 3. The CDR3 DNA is TGCAGTGCAAAGACAGGGAACTATGGCTACACCTTC. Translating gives CSAKTGNYGYTF.

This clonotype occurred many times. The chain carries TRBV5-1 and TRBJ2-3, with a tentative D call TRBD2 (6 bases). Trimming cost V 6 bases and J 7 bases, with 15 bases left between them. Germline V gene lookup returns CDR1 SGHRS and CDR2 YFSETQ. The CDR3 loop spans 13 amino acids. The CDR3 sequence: CASNTPAGNTQYF. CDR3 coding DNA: TGCGCCAGCAACACACCCGCGGGAAATACGCAGTATTTT.

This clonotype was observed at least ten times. The CDR3 protein is CASSSGTRNPYEQYF. The CDR3 nucleotides are TGTGCCAGCAGTTCCGGGACAAGAAACCCCTACGAGCAGTACTTC. V gene TRBV28 combines with J gene TRBJ2-7; TRBD1 might be the D (6 bases). Trimming removed 4 bases from V and 2 bases from J, with 15 bases in between. The CDR3 length is 15 residues. CDR1 and CDR2 (germline): MDHEN, SYDVKM.

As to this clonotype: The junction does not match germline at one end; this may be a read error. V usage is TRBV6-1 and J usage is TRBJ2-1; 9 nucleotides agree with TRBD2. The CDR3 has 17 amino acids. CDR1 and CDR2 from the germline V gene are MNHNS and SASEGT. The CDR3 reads CASSSILRLAGYNKQFF. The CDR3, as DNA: TGTGCCAGCAGTTCTATCCTGCGTCTAGCGGGGTACAATAAGCAGTTCTTC.

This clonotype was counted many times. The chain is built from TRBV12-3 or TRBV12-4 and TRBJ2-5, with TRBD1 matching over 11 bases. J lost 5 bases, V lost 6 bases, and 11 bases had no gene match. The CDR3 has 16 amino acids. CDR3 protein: CASRTGQGAMVETQYF. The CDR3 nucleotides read TGTGCCAGCAGAACTGGACAGGGGGCAATGGTTGAGACCCAGTACTTC.

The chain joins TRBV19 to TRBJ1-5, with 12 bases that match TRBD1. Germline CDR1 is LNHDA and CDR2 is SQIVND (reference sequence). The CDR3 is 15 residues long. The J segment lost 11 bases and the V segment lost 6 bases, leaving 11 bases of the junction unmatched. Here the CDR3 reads CASSVGQGAGVSQHF. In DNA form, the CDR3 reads TGTGCCAGTAGCGTGGGACAGGGGGCCGGGGTTTCCCAGCATTTT.

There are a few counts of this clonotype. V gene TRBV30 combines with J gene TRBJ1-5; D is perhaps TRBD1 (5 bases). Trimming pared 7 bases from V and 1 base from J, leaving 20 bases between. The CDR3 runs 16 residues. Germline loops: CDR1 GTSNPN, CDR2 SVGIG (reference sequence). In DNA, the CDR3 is TGTGCCTTTCGTCCGTGGGGGGAAGAAAGCAATCAGCCCCAGCATTTT. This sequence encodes CAFRPWGEESNQPQHF.

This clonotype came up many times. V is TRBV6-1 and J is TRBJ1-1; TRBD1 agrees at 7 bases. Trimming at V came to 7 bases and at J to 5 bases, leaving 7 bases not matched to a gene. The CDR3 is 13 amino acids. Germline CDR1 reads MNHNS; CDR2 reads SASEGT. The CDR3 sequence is CASNHRGWTEAFF. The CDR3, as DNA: TGTGCCAGCAATCACAGGGGATGGACTGAAGCTTTCTTT.

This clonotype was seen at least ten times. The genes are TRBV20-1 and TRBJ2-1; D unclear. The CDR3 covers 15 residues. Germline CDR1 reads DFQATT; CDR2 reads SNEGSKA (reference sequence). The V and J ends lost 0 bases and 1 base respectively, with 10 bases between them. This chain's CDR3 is CSARDLGKSYNEQFF. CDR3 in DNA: TGCAGTGCTAGAGATTTGGGGAAATCCTACAATGAGCAGTTCTTC.

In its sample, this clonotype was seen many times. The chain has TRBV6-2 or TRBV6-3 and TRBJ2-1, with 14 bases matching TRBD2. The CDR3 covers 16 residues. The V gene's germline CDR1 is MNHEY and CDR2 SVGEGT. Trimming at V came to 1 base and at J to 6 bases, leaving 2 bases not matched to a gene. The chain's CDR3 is CASSYWGTSGSNEQFF. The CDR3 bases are TGTGCCAGCAGTTACTGGGGGACTAGCGGGAGCAATGAGCAGTTCTTC.